The 7 T cell receptor beta chains given below trace back to one sample, sequenced in a study of T cells in localized non-small cell lung cancer. Sequencing was performed with immunoSEQ multiplex PCR; in TCRdb, only in-frame clones are kept and a portion is missing. The sample lists around 41,000 clones; around nine tenths were seen once. This specimen consisted of peripheral blood, obtained before any cancer treatment. The receptors originated from an older female donor with stage I squamous cell lung carcinoma.

This chain connects TRBV5-1 to TRBJ2-5; perhaps D is TRBD1 or TRBD2 (5 bases each). The CDR3 has 15 residues. Germline V CDR1 and CDR2: SGHRS, YFSETQ. The V end was cut by 1 base, the J end by 5 bases, with 15 bases between. The CDR3 protein is CASSLRDPQVETQYF. For the CDR3, the DNA is TGCGCCAGCAGCTTGCGGGACCCCCAGGTGGAGACCCAGTACTTC. The full variable domain, its missing parts supplied by reference TRBV5-1 and TRBJ2-5, is KAGVTQTPRYLIKTRGQQVTLSCSPISGHRSVSWYQQTPGQGLQFLFEYFSETQRNKGNFPGRFSGRQFSNSRSEMNVSTLELGDSALYLCASSLRDPQVETQYFGPGTRLLVL.

This clone has just one count. This chain connects TRBV7-9 to TRBJ2-1; 10 positions agree with TRBD2. The CDR3 has 18 residues. CDR1 and CDR2 from the germline V gene are SEHNR and FQNEAQ (reference sequence). The V gene end was trimmed by 0 bases and the J gene end by 7 bases; junction bases not matched to a gene: 12. The CDR3 spells CASSLASRASGSINEQFF. The CDR3, as DNA: TGTGCCAGCAGCTTAGCGTCGAGGGCTAGCGGGAGTATAAATGAGCAGTTCTTC.

The chain uses TRBV7-2 and TRBJ1-1, with a possible D match to TRBD1 (5 bases). Deletions cut 5 bases from V and 5 bases from J, with 12 bases between. Germline lookup yields CDR1 SGHTA and CDR2 FQGNSA. The CDR3 spans 13 residues. Here the CDR3 reads CASSQTGETEAFF. The DNA for the CDR3 is TGTGCCAGCAGCCAAACAGGTGAGACTGAAGCTTTCTTT.

There are a few counts of this clone. The chain carries TRBV7-8 and TRBJ2-4; 13 nucleotides line up with TRBD2. The V and J ends lost 1 base and 6 bases, in that order; junction bases with no gene match: 12. This CDR3 comprises 19 residues. Germline V gives CDR1 SGHVS, CDR2 FQNEAQ. DNA for the CDR3: TGTGCCAGCAGCTTAGTCTTCTCAAGACTAGCGGGAGGTTCAAACATTCAGTACTTC. This gives the protein CASSLVFSRLAGGSNIQYF.

The genes are TRBV19 and TRBJ2-1; 9 positions match TRBD2. From germline, CDR1 is LNHDA and CDR2 SQIVND (reference sequence). The CDR3 is made up of 14 amino acids. V dropped 6 bases and J dropped 7; count of bases not matched to a gene: 7. For the CDR3, the DNA is TGTGCCAGTAGGACTAGCGGATGGTGGAATGAGCAGTTCTTC. It yields the protein CASRTSGWWNEQFF.

This sequence joins TRBV4-3 and TRBJ2-7; perhaps D is TRBD1 or TRBD2 (5 bases each). Germline V gene data show CDR1 as LGHNA and CDR2 as YSLEER. Trimming removed 0 bases at V and 6 bases at J, with 15 bases between. The CDR3 loop spans 15 amino acids. In DNA form, the CDR3 reads TGCGCCAGCAGCCAAGATTCGGGACCCATAGCCGAGCAGTACTTC. It encodes CASSQDSGPIAEQYF.

The chain employs TRBV30 and TRBJ1-2; possibly TRBD1 for D (5 bases). Germline V gene lookup returns CDR1 GTSNPN and CDR2 SVGIG (reference sequence). Trimming shortened V by 4 bases and J by 5 bases, and 17 bases separated the two germline ends. CDR3 length: 14 amino acids. The CDR3 nucleotides are TGTGCCTGGACCACAGGCCTTTTTGGGTATGGCTACACCTTC. Its protein product is CAWTTGLFGYGYTF. The whole variable domain, filled in from reference TRBV30 and TRBJ1-2, reads SQTIHQWPATLVQPVGSPLSLECTVEGTSNPNLYWYRQAAGRGLQLLFYSVGIGQISSEVPQNLSASRPQDRQFILSSKKLLLSDSGFYLCAWTTGLFGYGYTFGSGTRLTVV.